This T cell receptor (beta chain) appears in the sequencing data of a study of blood T cell repertoires in COVID-19. On the study more broadly: Samples taken during acute and convalescent COVID-19 were collected in the United States, Italy and Spain. PBMCs, B-cell-depleted T cells, or T cells were the source of the cDNA or gDNA that made up the material.

The V end lost 1 base, the J end lost 3 bases, and 12 bases lay between the germline ends. The length of the CDR3 is 15 residues. Germline-derived CDR1 and CDR2 are SGHTA and FQGNSA. Source study methods: By means of reference gene primer amplification, nucleated cell counts were estimated. Here immunoSEQ multiplex PCR was the method, and the copy in TCRdb shows in-frame clones only, minus some. The DNA was the basis for D and trimming; V, J and clone size are from that table. The top ten clones hold 1.5% to 2% of a sample with hundreds of thousands of clones, approximately 84% of them seen once. This chain links TRBV7-2 with TRBJ1-2, with a tentative D call TRBD1 (6 bases). The source of this sequence is an elderly woman with acute or convalescent COVID-19. Sequenced: peripheral blood. For the CDR3, the DNA is TGTGCCAGCAGCTTAGTCCCCAGGGGTCACTATGGCTACACCTTC. Translation: CASSLVPRGHYGYTF.